This TCR beta chain came from a study of STAT5B mutations in CD4+ large granular lymphocyte leukemia. For the study at large: The CDR3 'QG' motif was associated with a particular HLA allele among healthy donors.

The CDR3 extends over 14 amino acids. Germline V CDR1 and CDR2: SGHVS, FNYEAQ. Deletions cut 4 bases from V and 0 bases from J, with 7 bases between. TCRdb keeps only in-frame clones here, not all; method: immunoSEQ multiplex PCR. This table has just over 40,000 clones, 75% to 85% appearing once. The sample was CD4+ T cells from blood buffy coats. V and J are TRBV7-6 and TRBJ1-5; tentatively, D is TRBD1 (5 bases). This receptor was taken from a human donor in good health. The CDR3 DNA sequence: TGTGCCAGCAGCTCTGGGACTAGCAATCAGCCCCAGCATTTT. This codes for CASSSGTSNQPQHF.